This T cell receptor (beta chain) originates from a study of tumor and adjacent non-tumor tissue in lung cancer. Remarks on this clonotype: One junction end disagrees with the germline gene, perhaps due to a read error.

The CDR3 is made up of 14 amino acids. Per germline, CDR1 MNHNS and CDR2 SASEGT. This sample's RNA came from whole unsorted tissue. Distant lung tissue was collected more than 3 cm away from the tumor edge. The library came from three nested PCR rounds adapted from ARM-PCR protocols. In TCRdb, the multiplex PCR reads were re-called with MiXCR into one record per CDR3 protein. Of approximately 68,000 distinct CDR3 sequences listed, approximately 73% are singletons. Sample: distant non-tumor lung tissue. The rearrangement joins TRBV6-1 to TRBJ2-5; 10 bases align to TRBD2. This TCR was sampled from a man aged 60 to 75 with non-small cell lung cancer. CDR3 nucleotides: TGTGCCAGCAAGGTTACTAGCGGGACAGAGAACCAGTACTTT. Translating gives CASKVTSGTENQYF.